This is a list of T cell receptor beta chains from one sample in a study of T cell responses to AZD1222 COVID-19 vaccine. TCRdb keeps only in-frame clones here, not all; method: immunoSEQ multiplex PCR. The sample lists tens of thousands of clones, approximately 80% seen once, with 11% to 15% in the top ten. The sequences come from peripheral blood, collected 28 days after the second AZD1222 dose. The source of these receptors is an adult who received the AZD1222 COVID-19 vaccine. CDR3s include the opening cysteine and the closing phenylalanine or tryptophan. A D gene is named only where the DNA matches it firmly. Some rows mark clone size as missing; the rest say once, few, many or name a class of expanded clone.

j_call | clone_size | v_call | d_call | cdr3_aa | cdr3_nt
TRBJ1-4 | once | TRBV4-3 | NA | CASSQDRDEKLFF | TGCGCCAGCAGCCAAGACCGGGATGAAAAACTGTTTTTT
TRBJ1-6 | NA | TRBV4-1 | NA | CASSQEFLGRNVALHF | TGCGCCAGCAGCCAGGAATTTTTAGGACGGAATGTGGCCCTCCACTTT
TRBJ1-2 | NA | TRBV4-3 | NA | CASSQDRSPNYGYTF | TGCGCCAGCAGCCAAGATAGATCACCTAACTATGGCTACACCTTC
TRBJ1-6 | NA | TRBV27 | NA | CASSPGQNNSPLHF | TGTGCCAGCAGCCCGGGACAAAATAATTCACCCCTCCACTTT
TRBJ1-2 | NA | TRBV3-1/TRBV3-2 | NA | CASSTTRDGYTF | TGTGCCAGCAGTACTACCAGGGATGGCTACACCTTC
TRBJ1-2 | NA | TRBV30 | NA | CAWSLVGNGYTF | TGTGCCTGGAGCCTGGTGGGGAATGGCTACACCTTC
TRBJ1-6 | NA | TRBV13 | NA | CASSSSPGTTYNSPLHF | TGTGCCAGCAGCTCAAGTCCAGGGACTACTTATAATTCACCCCTCCACTTT
TRBJ2-3 | NA | TRBV5-8 | NA | CASSLRWVTDTQYF | TGTGCCAGCAGCTTGAGATGGGTGACAGATACGCAGTATTTT
TRBJ2-3 | NA | TRBV6-4 | TRBD2 | CASSEAGGSTDTQYF | TGTGCCAGCAGTGAGGCGGGGGGCAGTACAGATACGCAGTATTTT
TRBJ1-5 | NA | TRBV19 | TRBD1 | CASSIGTGNQPQHF | TGTGCCAGTAGTATCGGGACAGGGAATCAGCCCCAGCATTTT
TRBJ2-2 | few | TRBV5-5 | TRBD2 | CASSRTGTSWLLNTGELFF | TGTGCCAGCAGCCGAACTGGGACTAGCTGGCTCCTGAACACCGGGGAGCTGTTTTTT
TRBJ1-2 | once | TRBV9 | NA | CASSVDLREAIGDGYTF | TGTGCCAGCAGCGTAGATCTCAGGGAGGCAATAGGAGATGGCTACACCTTC
TRBJ2-1 | NA | TRBV20-1 | NA | CSAIDVLVDNEQFF | TGCAGTGCTATTGACGTCCTCGTAGACAATGAGCAGTTCTTC
TRBJ2-7 | once | TRBV9 | NA | CASSATGLGSYEQYF | TGTGCCAGCAGCGCAACGGGACTCGGCTCCTACGAGCAGTACTTC
TRBJ2-7 | NA | TRBV29-1 | NA | CSVGESYEQYF | TGCAGCGTTGGGGAATCCTACGAGCAGTACTTC
TRBJ2-7 | NA | TRBV11-2 | NA | CASSFFRGIISYEQYF | TGTGCCAGCAGCTTTTTTCGGGGCATTATCTCCTACGAGCAGTACTTC
TRBJ2-7 | NA | TRBV5-5 | TRBD2 | CASSDPSGGADEQYF | TGTGCCAGCAGCGACCCTAGCGGGGGGGCCGACGAGCAGTACTTC
TRBJ2-1 | once | TRBV18 | TRBD1 | CASNGNRDRGYNEQFF | TGTGCCAGCAACGGGAACCGGGACAGGGGCTACAATGAGCAGTTCTTC
TRBJ1-6 | few | TRBV5-1 | NA | CASSLVGGGTYNSPLHF | TGCGCCAGCAGCTTGGTAGGAGGGGGGACCTATAATTCACCCCTCCACTTT
TRBJ2-3 | NA | TRBV18 | TRBD1 | CASSPRIPTTGGDGTQYF | TGTGCCAGCTCACCTAGAATCCCTACGACAGGGGGCGATGGTACGCAGTATTTT
TRBJ2-2 | NA | TRBV9 | NA | CASSVEAVFGELFF | TGTGCCAGCAGCGTTGAAGCGGTATTCGGGGAGCTGTTTTTT
TRBJ2-7 | NA | TRBV27 | NA | CASSYKGQSYEQYF | TGTGCCAGCAGTTATAAGGGGCAGTCCTACGAGCAGTACTTC
TRBJ1-2 | few | TRBV28 | NA | CASSFREGYTF | TGTGCCAGCAGTTTCAGGGAGGGCTACACCTTC
TRBJ1-6 | NA | TRBV6-5 | TRBD1 | CASAGGETYNSPLHF | TGTGCCAGCGCAGGGGGCGAAACCTATAATTCACCCCTCCACTTT
TRBJ2-1 | once | TRBV6-4 | NA | CASRSCWEQSYNEQFF | TGTGCCAGCAGGAGCTGTTGGGAGCAGTCCTACAATGAGCAGTTCTTC
TRBJ2-3 | NA | TRBV5-1 | TRBD2 | CASRSGLSSTDTQYF | TGCGCCAGCAGGTCGGGACTATCGTCAACAGATACGCAGTATTTT
TRBJ1-2 | NA | TRBV5-1 | NA | CASSPGLGKGYTF | TGCGCCAGCAGCCCTGGTCTGGGGAAAGGCTACACCTTC
TRBJ2-2 | NA | TRBV7-9 | NA | CASSLVFTPGELFF | TGTGCCAGCAGCTTAGTTTTCACCCCCGGGGAGCTGTTTTTT
TRBJ2-1 | NA | TRBV7-9 | NA | CASSSRTERGEQFF | TGTGCCAGCAGCTCCCGGACAGAGCGGGGTGAGCAGTTCTTC
TRBJ1-6 | NA | TRBV4-1 | NA | CASSPQGSSYNSPLHF | TGCGCCAGCAGCCCCCAGGGGAGCTCCTATAATTCACCCCTCCACTTT
TRBJ1-2 | NA | TRBV29-1 | TRBD1 | CSVEGQGQPNYGYTF | TGCAGCGTCGAGGGACAGGGACAACCTAACTATGGCTACACCTTC